These 15 T cell receptor beta chains were all obtained from the same sample, sequenced in a study of T cell responses to AZD1222 COVID-19 vaccine. Sequencing used immunoSEQ multiplex PCR; TCRdb keeps in-frame clones, though not all of them. The sample holds 90,000 to 150,000 clones, about 86% seen once. The sample here was peripheral blood, taken 28 days after the second AZD1222 dose. The receptors shown here come from an adult who received the AZD1222 COVID-19 vaccine.

The V gene is TRBV5-1, the J gene TRBJ1-3; 9 bases line up with TRBD1. Germline lookup yields CDR1 SGHRS and CDR2 YFSETQ. CDR3 length: 15 amino acids. V lost 1 base and J lost 4; bases outside the gene matches: 3. The CDR3 loop reads CASSLTGGWGNTIYF. The CDR3 DNA sequence: TGCGCCAGCAGCTTGACAGGGGGCTGGGGAAACACCATATATTTT.

The chain combines TRBV12-3 or TRBV12-4 with TRBJ2-5; 8 bases line up with TRBD2. CDR3 length equals 12 residues. Here the CDR3 DNA reads TGTGCTTCGGGAGGGAACCAAGAGACCCAGTACTTC. It translates to CASGGNQETQYF.

This chain connects TRBV7-6 to TRBJ2-1, with 7 bases that match TRBD2. With V trimmed by 3 bases and J by 1 base, 12 bases remained unmatched. The CDR3 is made up of 18 amino acids. Germline lookup yields CDR1 SGHVS and CDR2 FNYEAQ. The CDR3 reads CASSFTVAGERSYNEQFF. CDR3 DNA sequence: TGTGCCAGCAGCTTTACCGTAGCGGGCGAAAGGTCCTACAATGAGCAGTTCTTC.

The chain couples TRBV19 to TRBJ1-2, with 9 bases fitting TRBD1. V trimming: 4 bases; J trimming: 3 bases; junction bases outside the gene matches: 3. The length of the CDR3 is 14 residues. The germline CDR1 and CDR2 sequences are LNHDA and SQIVND (reference sequence). This chain's CDR3 is CASSSTGGDYGYTF. The CDR3 coding sequence is TGTGCCAGTAGTAGCACAGGGGGCGACTATGGCTACACCTTC.

The chain recombines TRBV6-5 with TRBJ2-7; 9 bases map to TRBD2. The CDR3 covers 15 residues. The germline gives CDR1 MNHEY, CDR2 SVGAGI. Trimming at V came to 5 bases and at J to 2 bases, leaving 7 bases not matched to a gene. The DNA of the CDR3 is TGTGCCAGCAGTCTTAGCGGGAGCTTGACCTACGAGCAGTACTTC. It translates to CASSLSGSLTYEQYF.

The chain uses TRBV21-1 and TRBJ1-1; no DNA check was done on the table's D call, TRBD1. TRBV21-1 is a pseudogene. This CDR3 contains 15 residues. In DNA, the CDR3 is TGTGCCAGCAGCAAAGCCACGACAGAGAACACTGAAGCTTTCTTT. It is translated as CASSKATTENTEAFF.

This sequence joins TRBV7-2 and TRBJ1-1, with TRBD1 identical over 9 bases. Trimming cost V 5 bases and J 4 bases; bases outside gene matches: 5. Per the germline V gene, CDR1 is SGHTA and CDR2 is FQGNSA. The CDR3 contains 14 residues. CDR3 protein: CASSPTGGSTEAFF. CDR3 DNA sequence: TGTGCCAGCAGCCCGACAGGGGGGAGCACTGAAGCTTTCTTT.

The chain carries TRBV6-2 or TRBV6-3 and TRBJ1-4; no firm D call. V gave up 4 bases and J gave up 0 bases, with 12 bases separating them. Germline CDR1 and CDR2: MNHEY and SVGEGT. The CDR3 contains 16 residues. CDR3 in amino acids: CASSFRQLATNEKLFF. Here the CDR3 DNA reads TGTGCCAGCAGTTTCCGACAACTTGCAACTAATGAAAAACTGTTTTTT.

The V gene is TRBV10-3, the J gene TRBJ2-5; D gene uncertain. The CDR3 sequence is 14 residues long. V was cut by 7 bases and J by 5 bases, with 17 bases left in between. Germline V gives CDR1 ENHRY, CDR2 SYGVKD. The CDR3 DNA reads TGTGCCATCAATCCGACCCAAACTCCGGAGACCCAGTACTTC. This translates into CAINPTQTPETQYF.

The rearrangement links TRBV9 to TRBJ1-6; weak D call: TRBD1 (6 bases). The CDR3 consists of 13 residues. V was cut by 3 bases and J by 10 bases, with 11 bases left in between. Germline lookup yields CDR1 SGDLS and CDR2 YYNGEE. CDR3 region: CASSDSGGSPLHF. In DNA, the CDR3 is TGTGCCAGCAGCGACAGTGGGGGCTCACCCCTCCACTTT.

This chain uses TRBV5-8 with TRBJ2-3, with 8 nucleotides matching TRBD2. The CDR3 contains 16 residues. V lost 4 bases and J lost 2; bases outside the gene matches: 9. Germline CDR1 reads SGHTS; CDR2 reads YDEGEE. In nucleotides, the CDR3 is TGTGCCAGCAGCGCCCTTAACGGGGGGGCCACAGATACGCAGTATTTT. This encodes CASSALNGGATDTQYF.

This rearrangement joins TRBV4-1 to TRBJ2-7; TRBD2 matches 14 bases. This CDR3 is built from 14 residues. The germline V gene has CDR1 MGHRA and CDR2 YSYEKL. V shed 6 bases, J shed 6 bases, and the junction held 4 bases outside the gene matches. CDR3 coding DNA: TGCGCCAGCAGGTCAGGACTAGCGGGAGGCGAGCAGTACTTC. It specifies CASRSGLAGGEQYF.

The chain combines TRBV6-2 or TRBV6-3 with TRBJ1-1; D may be TRBD1 (6 bases). Germline-derived CDR1 and CDR2 are MNHEY and SVGEGT. Trimming took off 6 bases at V and 3 bases at J, with 14 bases between the two ends. CDR3 length: 14 amino acids. CDR3 residues: CASSRDTAYTEAFF. For the CDR3, the DNA is TGTGCCAGCAGCCGGGACACTGCTTACACTGAAGCTTTCTTT.

The chain joins TRBV5-5 to TRBJ1-1; a possible D gene is TRBD1 (6 bases). Germline lookup yields CDR1 SGHKS and CDR2 YYEKEE (reference sequence). Trimming cost V 6 bases and J 0 bases, with 9 bases left between them. The CDR3 contains 13 residues. Written as DNA, the CDR3 is TGTGCCAGCAAGGGGGACTTGAACACTGAAGCTTTCTTT. It codes for CASKGDLNTEAFF.

There are a few counts of this clone. This sequence joins TRBV24-1 and TRBJ1-5; TRBD1 matches 8 bases. Germline V gene sequence: CDR1 KGHDR, CDR2 SFDVKD. The CDR3 has 14 amino acids. The V segment lost 5 bases and the J segment 5 bases; nucleotides outside the gene matches: 4. The CDR3 bases are TGTGCCACCAGTGGGGGGACAGGTCATCAGCCCCAGCATTTT. As protein: CATSGGTGHQPQHF.